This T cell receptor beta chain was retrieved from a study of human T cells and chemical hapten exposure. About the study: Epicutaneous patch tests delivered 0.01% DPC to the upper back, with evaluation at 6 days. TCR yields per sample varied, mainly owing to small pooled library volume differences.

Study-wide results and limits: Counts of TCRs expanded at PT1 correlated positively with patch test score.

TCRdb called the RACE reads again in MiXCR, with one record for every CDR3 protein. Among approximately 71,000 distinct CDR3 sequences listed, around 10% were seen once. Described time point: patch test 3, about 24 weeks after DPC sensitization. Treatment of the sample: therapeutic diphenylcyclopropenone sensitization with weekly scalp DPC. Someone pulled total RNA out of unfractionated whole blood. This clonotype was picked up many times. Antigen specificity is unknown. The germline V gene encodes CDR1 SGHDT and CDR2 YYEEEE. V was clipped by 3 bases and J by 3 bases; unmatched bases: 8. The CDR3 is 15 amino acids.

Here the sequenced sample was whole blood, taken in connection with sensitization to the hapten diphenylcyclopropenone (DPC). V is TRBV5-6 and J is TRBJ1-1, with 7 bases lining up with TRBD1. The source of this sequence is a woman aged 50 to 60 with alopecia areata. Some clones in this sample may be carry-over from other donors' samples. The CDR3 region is CASSSVRDSYTEAFF. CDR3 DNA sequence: TGTGCCAGCAGCTCTGTCCGGGACAGCTACACTGAAGCTTTCTTT. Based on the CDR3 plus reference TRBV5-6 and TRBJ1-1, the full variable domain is DAGVTQSPTHLIKTRGQQVTLRCSPKSGHDTVSWYQQALGQGPQFIFQYYEEEERQRGNFPDRFSGHQFPNYSSELNVNALLLGDSALYLCASSSVRDSYTEAFFGQGTRLTVV.